This TCR beta chain originates from a study of blood T cell repertoires in COVID-19. Whole-study context: Samples taken during acute and convalescent COVID-19 were collected in the United States, Italy and Spain. Sources were T cells, B-cell-depleted T cells, or PBMCs; the material itself was cDNA or gDNA.

Germline-derived CDR1 and CDR2 are MNHEY and SMNVEV (reference sequence). CDR3 length equals 19 residues. V lost 1 base and J lost 0; bases outside the gene matches: 9. In the original analysis: It was from reference gene primer amplification that nucleated cell counts were estimated. Profiling relied on immunoSEQ multiplex PCR, and the TCRdb table lists in-frame clones only, not all of them. The V and J calls and clone size are taken from that table; D and trimming were inferred from the DNA. The data contain some 160,000 clones, under 85% of them singletons. The chain couples TRBV27 to TRBJ1-6; 7 nucleotides line up with TRBD1. This clonotype was obtained from a man aged 45 to 65 with active or convalescent COVID-19. Material for sequencing was peripheral blood. CDR3 sequence: CASSLFMTGFSSYNSPLHF. The CDR3 DNA follows: TGTGCCAGCAGTTTATTCATGACAGGGTTCAGCTCCTATAATTCACCCCTCCACTTT.